Below are 21 T cell receptor beta chains sequenced from a single sample in a study of breast tumors, draining lymph nodes, adjacent tissues. Samples came from axillary lymph nodes draining the breast cancer. Each CDR3 protein is one row after TCRdb ran MiXCR on the multiplex PCR reads. Here the sample spans 200,000 or so distinct CDR3 sequences, 25% to 40% being singletons. The source material was axillary lymph node tissue. The receptor source for this set is a female donor with breast cancer. Some clones in this sample may be carry-over from other donors' samples.

Worth noting for this clonotype: This may come from a read error, since a much larger clone is one base off. The chain carries TRBV6-2 or TRBV6-3 and TRBJ2-1; TRBD1 matches 9 bases. J was trimmed by 10 bases and V by 2 bases; bases with no gene match: 9. CDR1 and CDR2 from the germline V gene are MNHEY and SVGEGT. CDR3 length: 15 amino acids. CDR3 DNA sequence: TGTGCCAGCAGTTACGTCGGGACAGGGTTGCAGGAGCAGTTCTTC. This gives the protein CASSYVGTGLQEQFF.

Details on this clonotype: It is unclear where the CDR3 begins or ends on the DNA, so no DNA is shown, and the CDR3 is as TCRdb lists it. This chain joins TRBV15 and TRBJ1-5. The CDR3 sequence runs 22 residues, both termini included. Germline CDR1 and CDR2: LNHNV and YYDKDF (reference sequence). This CDR3 reads CATSRVYGPLLRAVLRAGHQHF.

This clonotype was counted at least ten times. This chain connects TRBV7-2 to TRBJ2-7; D gene uncertain. Trimming shortened V by 5 bases and J by 3 bases, and 17 bases separated the two germline ends. Germline-derived CDR1 and CDR2 are SGHTA and FQGNSA. The CDR3 runs to 15 residues. The CDR3 DNA is TGTGCCAGCAGCCCACAGACGACCTCCTACTACGAGCAGTACTTC. Its translation is CASSPQTTSYYEQYF.

This clonotype occurred many times. The chain has TRBV19 and TRBJ2-2; 8 bases align to TRBD1. The trim removed 4 bases at V and 5 bases at J, leaving 6 bases unmatched. Germline lookup yields CDR1 LNHDA and CDR2 SQIVND (reference sequence). The CDR3 has 15 residues. The CDR3 bases are TGTGCCAGTAGTACCCCAGGGGGCCCAACCGGGGAGCTGTTTTTT. Its protein is CASSTPGGPTGELFF.

This clonotype showed up many times. This sequence joins TRBV4-2 and TRBJ2-1; D might be TRBD1 (6 bases). Trimming pared 0 bases from V and 3 bases from J, leaving 9 bases between. CDR3 length: 15 residues. The germline CDR1 and CDR2 sequences are LGHNA and YNFKEQ. Written as DNA, the CDR3 is TGTGCCAGCAGCCAAGAGGGGGCCCGCTACAATGAGCAGTTCTTC. This codes for CASSQEGARYNEQFF.

This clonotype was counted ten times or more. V usage is TRBV20-1 and J usage is TRBJ2-1; TRBD2 matches 8 bases. J lost 0 bases, V lost 6 bases, and 10 bases had no gene match. CDR1 and CDR2 from the germline V gene are DFQATT and SNEGSKA (reference sequence). The CDR3 length is 16 residues. The CDR3 DNA reads TGCAGTGCCGAAGGACTAGCCCTTCACTCCTACAATGAGCAGTTCTTC. This sequence encodes CSAEGLALHSYNEQFF.

This clonotype was recorded many times. This sequence joins TRBV4-1 and TRBJ2-5; 15 bases match TRBD2. Per the germline V gene, CDR1 is MGHRA and CDR2 is YSYEKL. The length of the CDR3 is 19 residues. The V segment lost 3 bases and the J segment 4 bases; nucleotides outside the gene matches: 12. The CDR3 sequence: CASSHAPGTSGGRVETQYF. CDR3 in DNA: TGCGCCAGCAGCCACGCCCCCGGGACTAGCGGGGGGCGCGTAGAGACCCAGTACTTC.

The chain is built from TRBV28 and TRBJ1-2; D perhaps matches TRBD1 (6 bases). CDR1 and CDR2 from the germline V gene are MDHEN and SYDVKM. The CDR3 is made up of 14 amino acids. V lost 3 bases and J lost 3, with 11 bases in between. This CDR3 reads CASSFTRGDYGYTF. CDR3 in DNA: TGTGCCAGCAGTTTTACCAGGGGAGACTATGGCTACACCTTC.

There are many counts of this clonotype. The V call is TRBV20-1, the J call TRBJ2-5; TRBD1 agrees at 11 bases. CDR3 length equals 13 residues. V trimming: 8 bases; J trimming: 5 bases; junction bases outside the gene matches: 7. Germline V CDR1 and CDR2: DFQATT, SNEGSKA (reference sequence). The CDR3 sequence is CSMDRGLRETQYF. The CDR3 DNA is TGCAGTATGGACAGGGGGCTTCGTGAGACCCAGTACTTC.

The V gene is TRBV19, the J gene TRBJ1-4, with D unclear. The ends were cut back, 5 bases at V and 5 bases at J, with 15 bases in the middle. Per germline, CDR1 LNHDA and CDR2 SQIVND (reference sequence). CDR3 length: 15 amino acids. The CDR3 spells CASSPGPGGNEKLFF. CDR3 sequence (DNA): TGTGCCAGTAGTCCTGGCCCGGGTGGGAATGAAAAACTGTTTTTT.

This clonotype was observed many times. V usage is TRBV11-3 and J usage is TRBJ2-1; the D gene is possibly TRBD2 (6 bases). Germline V lookup: CDR1 SGHNT, CDR2 YENEEA. This CDR3 has 13 residues. The V and J ends lost 0 bases and 9 bases respectively, with 9 bases between them. The CDR3 DNA is TGTGCCAGCAGCTTAGAACCGGGAGCTGAGCAGTTCTTC. As protein: CASSLEPGAEQFF.

This clonotype was found many times. V gene TRBV7-2 combines with J gene TRBJ1-5; D is undetermined. Germline CDR1 SGHTA, CDR2 FQGNSA. CDR3 length equals 14 residues. Trimming removed 5 bases at V and 1 base at J, with 9 bases between. For the CDR3, the DNA is TGTGCCAGCAGCAGACCGGACAGCAATCAGCCCCAGCATTTT. This codes for CASSRPDSNQPQHF. The full variable domain, its missing parts supplied by reference TRBV7-2 and TRBJ1-5, is GAGVSQSPSNKVTEKGKDVELRCDPISGHTALYWYRQSLGQGLEFLIYFQGNSAPDKSGLPSDRFSAERTGGSVSTLTIQRTQQEDSAVYLCASSRPDSNQPQHFGDGTRLSIL.

This clonotype has ten or more counts. This chain connects TRBV20-1 to TRBJ2-7; D unclear. V lost 1 base to trimming and J lost 3 bases, with 13 bases between them. Germline values: CDR1 DFQATT, CDR2 SNEGSKA (reference sequence). This CDR3 has 14 residues. The CDR3 nucleotides are TGCAGTGCTAGAGTGAGAGAGCAGGTCTACGAGCAGTACTTC. Translating gives CSARVREQVYEQYF.

The table lists this clonotype with many counts. This chain joins TRBV14 and TRBJ2-4; D is possibly TRBD1 (5 bases). The CDR3 runs 15 residues. Germline CDR1 and CDR2: SGHDN and FVKESK. The V end was cut by 0 bases, the J end by 4 bases, with 10 bases between. Here the CDR3 reads CASSQEAGIKNIQYF. Written as DNA, the CDR3 is TGTGCCAGCAGCCAAGAGGCAGGGATTAAAAACATTCAGTACTTC.

The J gene is TRBJ1-5, the V gene TRBV19; tentative D call: TRBD1 (5 bases). Trimming left V 4 bases short and J 7 bases short, with 20 bases between. Germline V gene lookup returns CDR1 LNHDA and CDR2 SQIVND (reference sequence). This CDR3 is built from 16 residues. DNA for the CDR3: TGTGCCAGTAGTAATTCCGCAGCTGGGGGGGTCCAGCCCCAGCATTTT. Translated, it gives CASSNSAAGGVQPQHF.

This clonotype was seen repeatedly, ten times or more. The chain joins TRBV2 to TRBJ1-2; 9 nucleotides line up with TRBD1. V was pared by 5 bases and J by 6 bases, with 10 bases of the junction left unmatched. The CDR3 totals 15 residues. Germline values: CDR1 SNHLY, CDR2 FYNNEI. The CDR3 sequence is CASSYLRDRVNGYTF. CDR3 nucleotide sequence: TGTGCCAGCAGTTACCTCCGGGACAGGGTGAATGGCTACACCTTC.

V and J are TRBV6-2 or TRBV6-3 and TRBJ2-1; tentatively, D is TRBD2 (6 bases). The CDR3 has 14 amino acids. Trimming left V 8 bases short and J 6 bases short, with 17 bases between. CDR1 MNHEY and CDR2 SVGEGT come from the germline V gene. The CDR3 DNA reads TGTGCCAGCCTGCACCTAGCGACGATCAATGAGCAGTTCTTC. Translating it yields CASLHLATINEQFF.

As concerns this clonotype: The germline gene is not matched at one end of the junction; a read error may be the cause. The DNA for the CDR3 is TGTGCCATCAGTGAGAGAGGTACATCTAACTATGGCCACACCTTC. Its protein product is CAISERGTSNYGHTF. The V gene is TRBV10-3, the J gene TRBJ1-2; D unclear. This CDR3 comprises 15 residues. The germline gives CDR1 ENHRY, CDR2 SYGVKD.

Many counts were recorded for this clonotype. The chain recombines TRBV5-8 with TRBJ1-5; D gene ambiguous. Looked up from germline, CDR1 is SGHTS and CDR2 is YDEGEE. The V and J ends lost 7 bases and 8 bases respectively, with 16 bases between them. CDR3 length equals 13 residues. CDR3 nucleotides: TGTGCCAGCGACCCCCGGGGAAAGGAGCCCCAGCATTTT. Residues: CASDPRGKEPQHF.

For this clonotype: The junction shows a germline mismatch at one end, possibly a read error. The chain employs TRBV5-5 and TRBJ2-3; D possibly corresponds to TRBD1 (5 bases). The CDR3 extends over 14 amino acids. Germline assignment: CDR1 SGHKS and CDR2 YYEKEE (reference sequence). The CDR3 reads CASMGQLITDTQYF. The CDR3 nucleotides read TGTGCCAGCATGGGGCAGCTTATCACAGACACGCAGTATTTT.

This clonotype appeared a few times. Given a much more abundant clone one base away, this may be a read error. The chain employs TRBV7-9 and TRBJ2-3; either TRBD1 or TRBD2 may fit D (5 bases each). The V gene's germline CDR1 is SEHNR and CDR2 FQNEAQ (reference sequence). There are 18 residues in the CDR3. V was clipped by 0 bases and J by 7 bases, with 23 bases between them. The CDR3 sequence: CASSLAGIAGGTTHTQYF. The CDR3 DNA reads as TGTGCCAGCAGCTTAGCAGGGATAGCTGGGGGTACTACACATACGCAGTATTTT. Based on the CDR3 plus reference TRBV7-9 and TRBJ2-3, the full variable domain is DTGVSQNPRHKITKRGQNVTFRCDPISEHNRLYWYRQTLGQGPEFLTYFQNEAQLEKSRLLSDRFSAERPKGSFSTLEIQRTEQGDSAMYLCASSLAGIAGGTTHTQYFGPGTRLTVL.